What follows are 22 T cell receptor beta chains derived from one specimen sequenced in a study of identical twins. One entry per CDR3 protein results from TCRdb running MiXCR on the 5' RACE reads. Of 400,000 or so distinct CDR3 sequences listed, roughly 9% were seen once; the top ten hold 8% to 10%. The specimen sequenced was naive T cells sorted from blood. These receptors originate from a woman aged 50 to 60 in good health.

The chain has TRBV7-8 and TRBJ2-1; TRBD2 matches 8 bases. This CDR3 contains 16 residues. Germline CDR1 SGHVS, CDR2 FQNEAQ. V trimming: 0 bases; J trimming: 5 bases; junction bases outside the gene matches: 6. The CDR3 spells CASSLAAGGPNNEQFF. The DNA of the CDR3 is TGTGCCAGCAGCTTAGCGGCGGGAGGCCCAAACAATGAGCAGTTCTTC.

This clonotype came up a few times. The chain is built from TRBV28 and TRBJ2-7; 7 nucleotides match TRBD1. Germline V gene sequence: CDR1 MDHEN, CDR2 SYDVKM. The CDR3 runs to 15 residues. The V segment lost 2 bases and the J segment 3 bases; nucleotides outside the gene matches: 7. The DNA of the CDR3 is TGTGCCAGCAGTTTACTTCAGGGGGTGATCTACGAGCAGTACTTC. This codes for CASSLLQGVIYEQYF. The full variable domain, rest sourced from reference TRBV28 and TRBJ2-7, is DVKVTQSSRYLVKRTGEKVFLECVQDMDHENMFWYRQDPGLGLRLIYFSYDVKMKEKGDIPEGYSVSREKKERFSLILESASTNQTSMYLCASSLLQGVIYEQYFGPGTRLTVT.

This clonotype was seen only a few times. The chain has TRBV19 and TRBJ2-7; 12 nucleotides agree with TRBD2. V shed 4 bases, J shed 6 bases, and the junction held 7 bases outside the gene matches. Looked up from germline, CDR1 is LNHDA and CDR2 is SQIVND (reference sequence). This CDR3 spans 15 amino acids. The CDR3 coding sequence is TGTGCCAGTAGTACCTCTAGCGGGAGGGCGGTCGAGCAGTACTTC. Protein: CASSTSSGRAVEQYF.

This clonotype appeared a few times. The rearrangement links TRBV19 to TRBJ2-4; the match to TRBD2 covers 7 bases. V lost 3 bases and J lost 1; bases outside the gene matches: 6. The CDR3 consists of 16 residues. Germline V gene data show CDR1 as LNHDA and CDR2 as SQIVND (reference sequence). The CDR3 region has the DNA TGTGCCAGTAGTATTTCGGGGGGTCTGGCCAAAAACATTCAGTACTTC. Protein product: CASSISGGLAKNIQYF.

The sample holds a few counts of this clonotype. The V and J genes are TRBV29-1 and TRBJ2-1, with 9 bases identical to TRBD2. The V gene's germline CDR1 is SQVTM and CDR2 ANQGSEA. V shed 3 bases and J 0 bases; nucleotides not matched to a gene: 3. This CDR3 spans 15 amino acids. CDR3 nucleotide sequence: TGCAGCGTTGACCTTAGCGGGAGCTCCTACAATGAGCAGTTCTTC. Protein: CSVDLSGSSYNEQFF.

This clonotype was observed at least ten times. The chain combines TRBV2 with TRBJ2-1, with 7 bases fitting TRBD1. The CDR3 sequence is 12 residues long. V was pared by 7 bases and J by 8 bases, with 5 bases of the junction left unmatched. Germline CDR1 SNHLY, CDR2 FYNNEI. CDR3 DNA: TGTGCCAGCACCCGACAGGGCGATGAGCAGTTCTTC. Amino acids: CASTRQGDEQFF.

This clonotype was picked up a small number of times. The chain links TRBV20-1 to TRBJ2-1; D is unresolved. CDR1 and CDR2 (germline): DFQATT, SNEGSKA (reference sequence). V lost 4 bases and J 1 base, leaving 11 bases between the germline ends. This CDR3 spans 14 amino acids. The CDR3 coding sequence is TGCAGTGCTAAGTCCCAAGTGTCCTACAATGAGCAGTTCTTC. Amino acid sequence: CSAKSQVSYNEQFF.

The rearrangement links TRBV29-1 to TRBJ2-5, with D perhaps given as TRBD1 or TRBD2 (5 bases each). The CDR3 sequence is 13 residues long. In germline, CDR1 is SQVTM, CDR2 ANQGSEA. V lost 4 bases and J 5 bases, leaving 14 bases between the germline ends. The CDR3 bases are TGCAGCGTTGTGCCGGGGCCTGTGGAGACCCAGTACTTC. This sequence encodes CSVVPGPVETQYF.

Many counts were recorded for this clonotype. This chain connects TRBV24-1 to TRBJ2-1; 10 nucleotides agree with TRBD2. Germline CDR1 is KGHDR and CDR2 is SFDVKD. The CDR3 totals 16 residues. The V segment lost 2 bases and the J segment 6 bases; nucleotides outside the gene matches: 6. The CDR3, as DNA: TGTGCCACCAGTGATTATACTAGCGGGAAGGGCAATGAGCAGTTCTTC. It is translated as CATSDYTSGKGNEQFF.

This clonotype was seen repeatedly, ten times or more. This sequence joins TRBV14 and TRBJ2-7, with D tentatively TRBD2 (6 bases). Trimming shortened V by 7 bases and J by 4 bases, and 14 bases separated the two germline ends. Germline-derived CDR1 and CDR2 are SGHDN and FVKESK. There are 13 residues in the CDR3. CDR3 residues: CASNRRVGYEQYF. The DNA for the CDR3 is TGTGCCAGCAATAGGAGGGTTGGGTACGAGCAGTACTTC.

This clonotype was observed a few times. The V gene is TRBV29-1, the J gene TRBJ2-5, with 7 bases fitting TRBD1. Looked up from germline, CDR1 is SQVTM and CDR2 is ANQGSEA. This CDR3 contains 13 residues. In nucleotides, the CDR3 is TGCAGTCATACCCGTGCAGGGGGTGAGACCCAGTACTTC. It specifies CSHTRAGGETQYF.

In its sample, this clonotype was seen many times. V and J are TRBV12-3 or TRBV12-4 and TRBJ2-7, with D unclear. V was cut by 5 bases and J by 4 bases, with 21 bases left in between. The CDR3 runs 16 residues. The CDR3 DNA follows: TGTGCCAGCAGTGGGAACTCTAGGTTAACGATGTACGAGCAGTACGTC. The encoded protein is CASSGNSRLTMYEQYV.

This clonotype was found a few times. The chain has TRBV20-1 and TRBJ2-1; 9 nucleotides align to TRBD2. The CDR3 extends over 16 amino acids. Germline V gene data show CDR1 as DFQATT and CDR2 as SNEGSKA (reference sequence). The J segment lost 4 bases and the V segment lost 0 bases, leaving 7 bases of the junction unmatched. This CDR3 is CSARDFKREAYNEQFF. The CDR3, as DNA: TGCAGTGCTAGAGATTTCAAGCGGGAGGCGTACAATGAGCAGTTCTTC.

Comment on this clonotype: A much larger clone is a single base away; this may be a read error. The chain employs TRBV5-1 and TRBJ2-1; D unclear. V shed 3 bases and J shed 9 bases, with 16 bases lying between them. The CDR3 runs 14 residues. The germline CDR1 and CDR2 sequences are SGHRS and YFSETQ. The CDR3 protein is CASSSIRANSEQFF. CDR3 coding DNA: TGCGCCAGCAGCTCTATCCGGGCTAACAGTGAGCAGTTCTTC.

The chain uses TRBV5-1 and TRBJ2-1; tentatively, D is TRBD1 (6 bases). Germline CDR1 is SGHRS and CDR2 is YFSETQ. Trimming took off 0 bases at V and 1 base at J, with 11 bases between the two ends. This CDR3 is built from 16 residues. CDR3 bases: TGCGCCAGCAGCTTGGCCCGGACAGCTTCCTACAATGAGCAGTTCTTC. Residues: CASSLARTASYNEQFF.

The chain carries TRBV19 and TRBJ1-1; D uncertain. There are 14 residues in the CDR3. Trimming cost V 1 base and J 4 bases, with 10 bases left between them. Germline lookup yields CDR1 LNHDA and CDR2 SQIVND (reference sequence). The CDR3: CASSIVGDTTEAFF. The DNA of the CDR3 is TGTGCCAGTAGTATAGTTGGCGACACCACTGAAGCTTTCTTT.

This clonotype was seen ten or more times. This chain links TRBV5-1 with TRBJ1-2, with a tentative D call TRBD1 (5 bases). Germline V gives CDR1 SGHRS, CDR2 YFSETQ. The CDR3 spans 16 residues. Deletions cut 3 bases from V and 3 bases from J, with 18 bases between. CDR3 amino acids: CASSSGPQAYDYGYTF. The DNA for the CDR3 is TGCGCCAGCAGCTCGGGACCTCAGGCCTACGACTATGGCTACACCTTC.

This clonotype has a handful of counts. At one end, the junction sequence differs from germline, possibly due to a read error. V usage is TRBV7-9 and J usage is TRBJ1-6; the D is unclear. The CDR3 spans 12 residues. The germline CDR1 and CDR2 sequences are SEHNR and FQNEAQ (reference sequence). CDR3 in amino acids: CASSDNNSPLHF. The DNA for the CDR3 is TGTGCCAGCAGCGATAACAATTCACCTCTCCACTTT.

This clonotype has at least ten counts. This chain joins TRBV28 and TRBJ1-4, with D perhaps TRBD1 (5 bases). Trimming shortened V by 6 bases and J by 8 bases, and 16 bases separated the two germline ends. This CDR3 has 14 residues. Germline-derived CDR1 and CDR2 are MDHEN and SYDVKM. The CDR3 nucleotides read TGTGCCAGCAGAGTCGGGACTCTGTGGGAAAAACTGTTTTTT. Amino acids: CASRVGTLWEKLFF.

The J gene is TRBJ2-7, the V gene TRBV11-3; 10 bases are shared with TRBD2. The CDR3 extends over 15 amino acids. Per germline, CDR1 SGHNT and CDR2 YENEEA. V lost 0 bases, J lost 4 bases, and 3 bases stayed unmatched. DNA for the CDR3: TGTGCCAGCAGCTTAGACCCAGCGGGAGGGTACGAGCAGTACTTC. Translating it yields CASSLDPAGGYEQYF. Supplemented by reference TRBV11-3 and TRBJ2-7, the full variable domain reads EAGVVQSPRYKIIEKKQPVAFWCNPISGHNTLYWYLQNLGQGPELLIRYENEEAVDDSQLPKDRFSAERLKGVDSTLKIQPAELGDSAVYLCASSLDPAGGYEQYFGPGTRLTVT.

This rearrangement joins TRBV20-1 to TRBJ2-3; 13 nucleotides agree with TRBD2. The CDR3 is 18 residues long. CDR1 is DFQATT and CDR2 is SNEGSKA in the germline V gene (reference sequence). The J segment lost 2 bases and the V segment lost 3 bases, leaving 11 bases of the junction unmatched. CDR3 in amino acids: CSASGLAGAILHTDTQYF. The CDR3 DNA follows: TGCAGTGCTAGTGGACTAGCGGGAGCTATCCTCCACACAGATACGCAGTATTTT.

V and J are TRBV10-2 and TRBJ2-1, with a tentative D call TRBD2 (5 bases). The CDR3 consists of 16 residues. Germline CDR1 and CDR2: WSHSY and SAAADI. The V gene lost 0 bases and the J gene lost 7 bases, with 16 bases spanning the gap. The CDR3 loop is CASSESDYPTPNEQFF. DNA for the CDR3: TGCGCCAGCAGTGAGTCAGACTACCCGACCCCAAATGAGCAGTTCTTC.